What follows are 9 T cell receptor beta chains derived from one specimen sequenced in a study of beta chain features in type 1 diabetes (dated by TCRdb to 2016 to 2018). Study-level results and caveats: In all four CD4+ subsets, TCRB CDR3 length was moderately but significantly shorter in type 1 diabetes patients.

These receptors have no known antigen. Receptor libraries were prepared by the immunoSEQ multiplex PCR assay. The entire isolated RNA was reverse transcribed using the High Capacity cDNA Reverse Transcription Kit, and thus expressed TCRB transcripts were sequenced. The table was pulled from immuneACCESS by TCRdb, which kept in-frame rearrangements only. Such tables lose some clones; where checked, under half of the loss comes from unresolved V genes, and the rest has no known cause. The sample table lists approximately 150,000 clones, 7.5% to 9.5% of them with a count of one. Approximately 0.7% of the sample is taken by the ten largest. Sequencing used central memory CD4+ T cells from blood. The receptors come from a young man with type 1 diabetes.

This chain joins TRBV6-5 and TRBJ1-2, with D unresolved. The CDR3 covers 13 residues. Trimming removed 10 bases at V and 6 bases at J, with 18 bases between. The germline V gene encodes CDR1 MNHEY and CDR2 SVGAGI. The CDR3 protein is CATATRSGNGYTF. In DNA, the CDR3 is TGTGCCACCGCGACTCGAAGTGGAAATGGCTACACCTTC.

This clone showed up just a few times. The chain recombines TRBV4-1 with TRBJ2-1; 9 nucleotides line up with TRBD1. There are 15 residues in the CDR3. Germline lookup yields CDR1 MGHRA and CDR2 YSYEKL. J gave up 7 bases and V 2 bases, and 6 bases lay outside the gene matches. The CDR3 protein is CASSQRDRERNEQFF. The CDR3 DNA is TGCGCCAGCAGCCAACGGGACAGGGAAAGGAATGAGCAGTTCTTC.

The J gene is TRBJ1-2, the V gene TRBV2; 7 nucleotides align to TRBD1. Germline-derived CDR1 and CDR2 are SNHLY and FYNNEI. This CDR3 has 12 amino acids. V shed 8 bases and J 4 bases; nucleotides not matched to a gene: 4. The CDR3 sequence: CASRDSGYGYTF. CDR3 in DNA: TGTGCCAGCCGGGACAGCGGCTATGGCTACACCTTC.

Only a few counts were recorded for this clone. V usage is TRBV10-3 and J usage is TRBJ2-4, with D possibly being TRBD2 (7 bases). V lost 3 bases and J lost 8, with 11 bases in between. Looked up from germline, CDR1 is ENHRY and CDR2 is SYGVKD. This CDR3 is built from 13 residues. Here the CDR3 reads CAISDGEGDIQYF. CDR3 sequence (DNA): TGTGCCATCAGTGATGGGGAGGGGGACATTCAGTACTTC.

A few counts support this clone. Written as DNA, the CDR3 is TGTGCCAGCAGCTTAGTCGAGGGTCAGCCCCAGCATTTT. It yields the protein CASSLVEGQPQHF. This rearrangement joins TRBV11-2 to TRBJ1-5; D remains unclear. Germline-derived CDR1 and CDR2 are SGHAT and FQNNGV. V was pared by 1 base and J by 6 bases, with 7 bases between. The CDR3 consists of 13 residues.

CDR3 region: CASSQTVMNTEAFF. The CDR3 DNA reads as TGTGCCAGCAGCCAGACAGTCATGAACACTGAAGCTTTCTTT. V gene TRBV4-2 combines with J gene TRBJ1-1, with TRBD1 as a possible D gene (5 bases). The germline V gene has CDR1 LGHNA and CDR2 YNFKEQ. The CDR3 length is 14 residues. With 3 bases removed from V and 0 bases from J, the gap between germline ends came to 8 bases.

This clone has only a few counts. The chain carries TRBV6-5 and TRBJ2-2; 9 nucleotides agree with TRBD1. Germline V lookup: CDR1 MNHEY, CDR2 SVGAGI. Trimming at V came to 1 base and at J to 2 bases, leaving 2 bases not matched to a gene. The CDR3 is 16 residues long. The CDR3: CASSYWDRANTGELFF. In DNA, the CDR3 is TGTGCCAGCAGTTACTGGGACAGGGCTAACACCGGGGAGCTGTTTTTT.

This clone was seen only a few times. This rearrangement joins TRBV27 to TRBJ2-1, with TRBD2 matching over 12 bases. Trimming at V came to 3 bases and at J to 0 bases, leaving 12 bases not matched to a gene. Germline CDR1 and CDR2: MNHEY and SMNVEV (reference sequence). This CDR3 spans 20 amino acids. In nucleotides, the CDR3 is TGTGCCAGCAGTTTTCGACTAGCGGGGGCGCTAACTGGCTCCTACAATGAGCAGTTCTTC. This codes for CASSFRLAGALTGSYNEQFF.

This clone occurred a few times. V usage is TRBV29-1 and J usage is TRBJ2-5, with 12 bases fitting TRBD2. The ends lost 4 bases at V and 5 bases at J; junction bases unmatched: 8. CDR1 and CDR2 (germline): SQVTM, ANQGSEA. CDR3 size: 15 residues. CDR3 DNA: TGCAGCGTTGTAGCTAGCGGGGGGGCCGGGGAGACCCAGTACTTC. This encodes CSVVASGGAGETQYF.